This T cell receptor beta chain was identified in a study of molecular identifiers for immune sequencing clone quantification. Whole-study context: Replicates partitioned RNA from approximately 20,000 or 98,000 naive CD8 cells into five parts, sequencing four.

Trimming removed 5 bases at V and 4 bases at J, with 8 bases between. From germline, CDR1 is SNHLY and CDR2 FYNNEI. This CDR3 contains 12 residues. One entry per CDR3 protein results from TCRdb running MiXCR on the PCR reads. This repertoire shows around 480,000 distinct CDR3 sequences, 25% found once; its top ten account for around 0.79%. Libraries for naive CD8 T cells, which were made from 20,000 to 1,000,000 sorted cells, drew on 10%, 30% or 50% of the RNA. The specimen was naive CD8+ T cells from blood, with Jurkat cell RNA spiked in. Subset noted: FACS-sorted CD8+CD4-CCR7+CD45RA+ naive T cells. The sequence derives from a human donor in good health. Some libraries in this study had Jurkat cell RNA spiked in. V is TRBV2 and J is TRBJ2-5; no firm D call. The CDR3 here is CASSLRRETQYF. DNA for the CDR3: TGTGCCAGCAGTTTGCGACGAGAGACCCAGTACTTC.